This T cell receptor (beta chain) was identified during a study of T cells in Graves' hyperthyroidism and ophthalmopathy. The CDR3 is 19 residues long. CDR1 and CDR2 from the germline V gene are LGHNA and YNFKEQ. V gave up 5 bases and J gave up 4 bases; unmatched junction bases: 13. This clonotype was found a few times. The antigen is unknown. RNA transcripts yielded amplified TCR beta CDR3 regions. RT-PCR in the first round (using the HTBI primer set) targeted the TCR CDR3. Each CDR3 protein is one row after TCRdb ran MiXCR on the multiplex PCR reads. The profile shows around 240,000 distinct CDR3 sequences, just over 14% of them singletons. Study-wide results and limits: Ophthalmopathy got predicted by the model a median around 6.8 months before its onset.

The blood specimen was taken at initial hyperthyroidism diagnosis, before any ophthalmopathy symptoms. Material for sequencing was blood. V usage is TRBV4-2 and J usage is TRBJ2-3; 15 nucleotides line up with TRBD2. The TCR originated in a woman aged 40 to 50 with Graves' hyperthyroidism that later progressed to Graves' ophthalmopathy. CDR3 amino acids: CASSFSGTSGRWSPDTQYF. CDR3 nucleotide sequence: TGTGCCAGCAGCTTTTCCGGGACTAGCGGGAGGTGGTCCCCAGATACGCAGTATTTT.